This T cell receptor (beta chain) is drawn from a study of blood T cell repertoires in COVID-19. At the level of the study: The United States, Italy and Spain were the sources of the acute and convalescent COVID-19 samples. From T cells, B-cell-depleted T cells, or PBMCs came the material, which was cDNA or gDNA.

In this sample, this clone turned up a few times. Germline CDR1 is LNHDA and CDR2 is SQIVND (reference sequence). Trimming pared 10 bases from V and 7 bases from J, leaving 10 bases between. This CDR3 is built from 11 residues. As handled by the study authors: Counts of nucleated cells, estimated from reference gene primer amplification, were obtained. Assay used: immunoSEQ multiplex PCR; TCRdb lists only in-frame clones, some missing. V, J and clone size reflect that table, while D and trimming were determined from the DNA. The sample records about 150,000 clones, about 92% being singletons. Material: peripheral blood. The chain carries TRBV19 and TRBJ2-2, with a possible D match to TRBD2 (5 bases). The origin of this receptor is a human donor in a cohort sampled during active COVID-19. CDR3 nucleotide sequence: TGTGCCACCGCGGGCTTCGGGGAGCTGTTTTTT. Its translation: CATAGFGELFF.